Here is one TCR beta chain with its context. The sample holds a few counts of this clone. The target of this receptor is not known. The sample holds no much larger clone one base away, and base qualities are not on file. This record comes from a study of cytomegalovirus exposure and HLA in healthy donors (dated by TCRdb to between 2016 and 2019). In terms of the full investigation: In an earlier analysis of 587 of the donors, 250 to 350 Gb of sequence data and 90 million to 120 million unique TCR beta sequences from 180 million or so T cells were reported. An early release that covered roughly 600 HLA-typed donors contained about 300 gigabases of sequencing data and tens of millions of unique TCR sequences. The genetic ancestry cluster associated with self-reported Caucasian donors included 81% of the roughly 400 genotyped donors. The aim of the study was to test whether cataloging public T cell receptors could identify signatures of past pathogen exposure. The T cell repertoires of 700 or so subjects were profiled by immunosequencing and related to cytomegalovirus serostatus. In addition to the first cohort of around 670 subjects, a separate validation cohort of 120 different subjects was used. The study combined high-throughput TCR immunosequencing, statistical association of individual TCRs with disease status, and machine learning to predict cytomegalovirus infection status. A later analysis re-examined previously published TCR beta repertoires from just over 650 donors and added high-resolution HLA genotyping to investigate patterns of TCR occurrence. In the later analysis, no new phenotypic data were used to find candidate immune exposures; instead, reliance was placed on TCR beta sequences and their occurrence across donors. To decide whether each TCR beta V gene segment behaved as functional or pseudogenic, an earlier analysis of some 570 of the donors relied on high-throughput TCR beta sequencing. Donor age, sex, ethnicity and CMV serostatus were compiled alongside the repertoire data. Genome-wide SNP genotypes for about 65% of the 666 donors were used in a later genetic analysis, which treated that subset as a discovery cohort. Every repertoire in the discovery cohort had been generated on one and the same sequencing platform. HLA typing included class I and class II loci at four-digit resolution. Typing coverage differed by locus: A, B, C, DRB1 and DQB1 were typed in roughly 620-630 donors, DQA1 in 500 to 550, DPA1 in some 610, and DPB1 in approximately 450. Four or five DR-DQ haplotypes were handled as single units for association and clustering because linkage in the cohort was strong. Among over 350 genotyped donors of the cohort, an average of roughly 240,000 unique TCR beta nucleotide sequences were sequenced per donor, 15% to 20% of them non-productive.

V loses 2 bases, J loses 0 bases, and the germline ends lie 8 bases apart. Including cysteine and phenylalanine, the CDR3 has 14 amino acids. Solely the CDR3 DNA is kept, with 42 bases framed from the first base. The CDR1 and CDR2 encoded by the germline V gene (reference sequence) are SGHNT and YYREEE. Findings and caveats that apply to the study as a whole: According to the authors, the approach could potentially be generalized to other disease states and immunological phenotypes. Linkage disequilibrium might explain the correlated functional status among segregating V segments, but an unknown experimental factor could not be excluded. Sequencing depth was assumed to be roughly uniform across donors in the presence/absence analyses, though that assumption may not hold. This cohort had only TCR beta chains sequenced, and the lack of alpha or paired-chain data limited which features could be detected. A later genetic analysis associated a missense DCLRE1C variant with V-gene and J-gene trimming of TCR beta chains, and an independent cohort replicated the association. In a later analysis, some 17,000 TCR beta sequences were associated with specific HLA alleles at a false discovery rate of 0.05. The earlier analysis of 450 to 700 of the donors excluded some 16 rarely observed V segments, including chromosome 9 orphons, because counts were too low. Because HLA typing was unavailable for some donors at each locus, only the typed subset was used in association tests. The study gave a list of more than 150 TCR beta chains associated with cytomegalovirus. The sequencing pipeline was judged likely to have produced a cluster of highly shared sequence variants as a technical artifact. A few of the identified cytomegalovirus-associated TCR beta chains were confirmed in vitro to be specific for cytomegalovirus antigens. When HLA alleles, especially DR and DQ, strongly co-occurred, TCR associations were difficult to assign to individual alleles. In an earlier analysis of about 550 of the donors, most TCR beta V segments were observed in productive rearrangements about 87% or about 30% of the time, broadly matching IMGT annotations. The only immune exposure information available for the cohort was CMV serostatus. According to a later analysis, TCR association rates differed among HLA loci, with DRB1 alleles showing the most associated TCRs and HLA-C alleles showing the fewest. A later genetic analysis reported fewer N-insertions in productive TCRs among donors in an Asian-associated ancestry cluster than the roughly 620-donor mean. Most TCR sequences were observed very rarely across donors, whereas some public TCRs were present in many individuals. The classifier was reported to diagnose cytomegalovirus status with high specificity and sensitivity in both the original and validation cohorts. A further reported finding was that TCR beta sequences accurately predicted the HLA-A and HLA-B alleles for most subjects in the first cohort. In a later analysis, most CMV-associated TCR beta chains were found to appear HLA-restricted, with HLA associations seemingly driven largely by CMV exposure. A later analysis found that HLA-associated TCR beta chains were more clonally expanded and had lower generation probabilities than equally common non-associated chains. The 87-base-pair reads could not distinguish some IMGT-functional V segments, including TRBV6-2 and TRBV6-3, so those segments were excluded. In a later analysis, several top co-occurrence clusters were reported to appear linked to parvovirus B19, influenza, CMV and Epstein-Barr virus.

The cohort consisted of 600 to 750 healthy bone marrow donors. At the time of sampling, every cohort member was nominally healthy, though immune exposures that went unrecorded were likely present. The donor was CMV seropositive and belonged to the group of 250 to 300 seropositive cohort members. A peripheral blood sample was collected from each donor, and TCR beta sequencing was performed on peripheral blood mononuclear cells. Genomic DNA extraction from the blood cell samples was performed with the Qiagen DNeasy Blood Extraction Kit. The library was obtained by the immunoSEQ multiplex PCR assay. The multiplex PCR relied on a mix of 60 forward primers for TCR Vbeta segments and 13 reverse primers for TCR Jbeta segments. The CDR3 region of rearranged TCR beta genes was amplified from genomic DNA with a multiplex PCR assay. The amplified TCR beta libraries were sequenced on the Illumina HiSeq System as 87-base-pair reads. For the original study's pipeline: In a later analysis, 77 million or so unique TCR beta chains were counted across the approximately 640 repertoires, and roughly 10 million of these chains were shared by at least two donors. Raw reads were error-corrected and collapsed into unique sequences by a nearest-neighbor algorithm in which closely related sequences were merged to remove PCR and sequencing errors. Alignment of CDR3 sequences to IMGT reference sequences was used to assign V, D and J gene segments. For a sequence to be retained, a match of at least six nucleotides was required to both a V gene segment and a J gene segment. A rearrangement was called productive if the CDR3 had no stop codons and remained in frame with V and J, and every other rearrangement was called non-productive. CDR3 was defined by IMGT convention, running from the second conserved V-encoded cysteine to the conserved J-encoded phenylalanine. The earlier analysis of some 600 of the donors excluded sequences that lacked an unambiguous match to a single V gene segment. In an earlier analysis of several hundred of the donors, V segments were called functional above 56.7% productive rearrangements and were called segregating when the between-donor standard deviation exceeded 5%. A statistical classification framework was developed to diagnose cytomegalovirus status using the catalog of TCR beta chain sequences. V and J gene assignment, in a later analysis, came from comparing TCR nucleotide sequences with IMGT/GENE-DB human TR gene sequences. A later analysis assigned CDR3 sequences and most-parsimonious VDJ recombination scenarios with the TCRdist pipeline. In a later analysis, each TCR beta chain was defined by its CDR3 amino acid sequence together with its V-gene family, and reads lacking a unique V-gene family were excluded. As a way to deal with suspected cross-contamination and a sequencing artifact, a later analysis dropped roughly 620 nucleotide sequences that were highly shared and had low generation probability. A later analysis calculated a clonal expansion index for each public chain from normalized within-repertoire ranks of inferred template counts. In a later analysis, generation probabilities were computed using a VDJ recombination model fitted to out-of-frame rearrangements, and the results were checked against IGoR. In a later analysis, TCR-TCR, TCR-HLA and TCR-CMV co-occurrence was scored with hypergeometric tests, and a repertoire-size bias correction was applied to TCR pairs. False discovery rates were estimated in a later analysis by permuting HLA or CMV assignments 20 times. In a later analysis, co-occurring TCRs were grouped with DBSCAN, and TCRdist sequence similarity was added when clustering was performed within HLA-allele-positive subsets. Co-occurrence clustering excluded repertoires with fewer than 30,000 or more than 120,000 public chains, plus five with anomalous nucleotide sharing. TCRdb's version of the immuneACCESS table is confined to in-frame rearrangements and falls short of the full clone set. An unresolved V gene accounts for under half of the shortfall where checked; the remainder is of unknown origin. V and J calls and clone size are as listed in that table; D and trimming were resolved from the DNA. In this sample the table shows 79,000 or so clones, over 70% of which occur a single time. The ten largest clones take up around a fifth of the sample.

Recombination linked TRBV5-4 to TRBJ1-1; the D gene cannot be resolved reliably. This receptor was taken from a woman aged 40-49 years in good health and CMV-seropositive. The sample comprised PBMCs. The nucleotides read TGTGCCAGCAGCTTCCGGGAAGTGAACACTGAAGCTTTCTTT. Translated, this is CASSFREVNTEAFF.